This TCR beta chain came from a study of cytomegalovirus exposure and HLA in healthy donors. PCR employed 60 Vbeta and 13 Jbeta primers. The method was immunoSEQ multiplex PCR; TCRdb's version includes in-frame clones alone and lacks a portion of them. This table has roughly 130,000 clones, 80% appearing once. CDR3 length: 15 residues. From germline, CDR1 is SGHTA and CDR2 FQGNSA. V gave up 1 base and J gave up 4 bases, with 13 bases separating them. The sequencing input was PBMCs. The source of this sequence is a man aged 35-49 years in good health and CMV-seronegative. The chain recombines TRBV7-2 with TRBJ1-2, with D maybe TRBD1 (6 bases). The CDR3 nucleotides are TGTGCCAGCAGCTTAGTTCAGGGGAAGGGCTATGGCTACACCTTC. Amino acid sequence: CASSLVQGKGYGYTF.